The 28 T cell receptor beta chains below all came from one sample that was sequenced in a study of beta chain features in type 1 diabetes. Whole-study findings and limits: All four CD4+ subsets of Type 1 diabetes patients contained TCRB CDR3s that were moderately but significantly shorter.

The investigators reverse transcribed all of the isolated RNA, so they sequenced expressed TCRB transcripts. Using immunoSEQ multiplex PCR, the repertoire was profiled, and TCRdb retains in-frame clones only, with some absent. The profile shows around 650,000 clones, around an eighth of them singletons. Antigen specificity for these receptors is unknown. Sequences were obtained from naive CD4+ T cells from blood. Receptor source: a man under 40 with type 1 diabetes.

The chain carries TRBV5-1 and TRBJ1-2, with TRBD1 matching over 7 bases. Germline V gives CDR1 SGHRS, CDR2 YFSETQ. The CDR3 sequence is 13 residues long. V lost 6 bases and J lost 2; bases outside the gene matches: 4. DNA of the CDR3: TGCGCCAGCACACTGGGACAGAACTATGGCTACACCTTC. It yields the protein CASTLGQNYGYTF.

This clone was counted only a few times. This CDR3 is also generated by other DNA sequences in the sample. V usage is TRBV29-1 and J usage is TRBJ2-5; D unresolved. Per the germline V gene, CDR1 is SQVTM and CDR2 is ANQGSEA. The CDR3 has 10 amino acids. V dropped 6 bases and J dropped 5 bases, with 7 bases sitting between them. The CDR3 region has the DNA TGCAGCGTCGCTTGGGAGACCCAGTACTTC. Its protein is CSVAWETQYF.

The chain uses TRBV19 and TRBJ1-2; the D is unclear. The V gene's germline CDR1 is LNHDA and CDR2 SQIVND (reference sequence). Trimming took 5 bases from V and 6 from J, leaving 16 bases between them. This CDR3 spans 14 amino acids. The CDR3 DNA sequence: TGTGCCAGTAGTCCCCACGCATCAGCTCATGGCTACACCTTC. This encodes CASSPHASAHGYTF.

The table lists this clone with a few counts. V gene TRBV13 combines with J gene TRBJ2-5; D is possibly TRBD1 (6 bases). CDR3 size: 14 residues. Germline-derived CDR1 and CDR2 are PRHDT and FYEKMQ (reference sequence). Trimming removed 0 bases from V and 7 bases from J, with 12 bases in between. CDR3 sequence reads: CASSLGTGIATQYF. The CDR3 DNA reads TGTGCCAGCAGCTTAGGCACAGGGATTGCGACCCAGTACTTC.

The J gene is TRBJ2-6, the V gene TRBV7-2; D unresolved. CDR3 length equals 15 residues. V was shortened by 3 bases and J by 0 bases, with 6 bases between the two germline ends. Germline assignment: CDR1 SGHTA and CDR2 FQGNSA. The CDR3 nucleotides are TGTGCCAGCAGCTTTGGAAGCTCTGGGGCCAACGTCCTGACTTTC. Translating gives CASSFGSSGANVLTF.

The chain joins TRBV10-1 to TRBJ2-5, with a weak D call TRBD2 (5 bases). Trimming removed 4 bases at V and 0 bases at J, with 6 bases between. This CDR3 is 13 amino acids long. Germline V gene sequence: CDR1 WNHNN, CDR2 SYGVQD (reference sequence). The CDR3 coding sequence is TGCGCCAGCAGTGCGGGGAACCAAGAGACCCAGTACTTC. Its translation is CASSAGNQETQYF.

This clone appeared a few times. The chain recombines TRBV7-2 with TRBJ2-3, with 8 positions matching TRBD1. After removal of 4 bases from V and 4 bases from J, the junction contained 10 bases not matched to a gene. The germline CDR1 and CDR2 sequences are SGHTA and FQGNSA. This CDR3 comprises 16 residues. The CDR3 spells CASSSLLTGVSDTQYF. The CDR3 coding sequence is TGTGCCAGCAGCTCCCTGTTGACAGGGGTGTCAGATACGCAGTATTTT. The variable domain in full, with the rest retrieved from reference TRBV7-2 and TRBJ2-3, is GAGVSQSPSNKVTEKGKDVELRCDPISGHTALYWYRQSLGQGLEFLIYFQGNSAPDKSGLPSDRFSAERTGGSVSTLTIQRTQQEDSAVYLCASSSLLTGVSDTQYFGPGTRLTVL.

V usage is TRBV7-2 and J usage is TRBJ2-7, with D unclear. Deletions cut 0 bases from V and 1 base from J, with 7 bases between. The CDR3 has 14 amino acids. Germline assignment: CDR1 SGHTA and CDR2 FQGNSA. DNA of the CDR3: TGTGCCAGCAGCTTAGCGCAGACTTCCTACGAGCAGTACTTC. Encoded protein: CASSLAQTSYEQYF.

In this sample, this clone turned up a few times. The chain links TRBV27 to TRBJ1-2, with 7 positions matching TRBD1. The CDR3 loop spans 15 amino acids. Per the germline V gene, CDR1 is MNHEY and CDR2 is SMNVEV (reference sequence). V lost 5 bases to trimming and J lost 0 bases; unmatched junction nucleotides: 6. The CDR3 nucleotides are TGTGCCAGCAGTCGGGACAGAGCTGCTAACTATGGCTACACCTTC. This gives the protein CASSRDRAANYGYTF.

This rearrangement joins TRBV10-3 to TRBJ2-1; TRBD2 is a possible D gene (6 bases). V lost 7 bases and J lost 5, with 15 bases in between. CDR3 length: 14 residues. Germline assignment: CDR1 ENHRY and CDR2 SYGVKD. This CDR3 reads CAIMGGGLNNEQFF. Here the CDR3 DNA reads TGTGCCATCATGGGGGGTGGCCTGAACAATGAGCAGTTCTTC.

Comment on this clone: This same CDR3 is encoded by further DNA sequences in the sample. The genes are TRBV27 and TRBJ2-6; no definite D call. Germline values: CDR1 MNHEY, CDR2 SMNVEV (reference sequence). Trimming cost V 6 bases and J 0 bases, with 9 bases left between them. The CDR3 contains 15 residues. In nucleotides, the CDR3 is TGTGCCAGCAGCCTTCTTAGCTCTGGGGCCAACGTCCTGACTTTC. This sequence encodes CASSLLSSGANVLTF.

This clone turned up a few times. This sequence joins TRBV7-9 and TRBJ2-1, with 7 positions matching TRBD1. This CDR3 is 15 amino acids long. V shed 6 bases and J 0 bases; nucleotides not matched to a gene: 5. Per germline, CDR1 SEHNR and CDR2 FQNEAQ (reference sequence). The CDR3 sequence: CASRPGTASYNEQFF. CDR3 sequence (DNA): TGTGCCAGCAGGCCCGGGACAGCCTCCTACAATGAGCAGTTCTTC.

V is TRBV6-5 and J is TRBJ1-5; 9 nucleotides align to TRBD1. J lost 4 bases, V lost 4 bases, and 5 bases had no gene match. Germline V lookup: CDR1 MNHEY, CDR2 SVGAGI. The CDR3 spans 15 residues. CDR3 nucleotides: TGTGCCAGCAGTTTCCGGACAGGGGAGAATCAGCCCCAGCATTTT. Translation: CASSFRTGENQPQHF.

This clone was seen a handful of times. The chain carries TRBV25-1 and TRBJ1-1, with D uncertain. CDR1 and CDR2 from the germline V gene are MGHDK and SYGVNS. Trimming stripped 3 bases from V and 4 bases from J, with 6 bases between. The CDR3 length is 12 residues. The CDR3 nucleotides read TGTGCCAGCAGTGATGAAGTCACTGAAGCTTTCTTT. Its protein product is CASSDEVTEAFF.

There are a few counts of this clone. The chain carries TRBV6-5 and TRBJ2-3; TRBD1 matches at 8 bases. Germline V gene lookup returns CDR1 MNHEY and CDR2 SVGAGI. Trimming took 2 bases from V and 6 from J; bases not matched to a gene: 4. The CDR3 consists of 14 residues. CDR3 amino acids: CASSYRDRSDTQYF. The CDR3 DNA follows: TGTGCCAGCAGTTACCGGGACAGGTCTGATACGCAGTATTTT.

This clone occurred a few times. The CDR3 loop is CASSDLGGNIQYF. DNA of the CDR3: TGTGCCAGCAGTGATTTGGGCGGTAACATTCAGTACTTC. The chain couples TRBV2 to TRBJ2-4; D is unresolved. Between the trimmed V and J ends, which lost 3 bases and 7 bases, there was a span of 10 bases. Germline CDR1 and CDR2: SNHLY and FYNNEI. The CDR3 has 13 residues.

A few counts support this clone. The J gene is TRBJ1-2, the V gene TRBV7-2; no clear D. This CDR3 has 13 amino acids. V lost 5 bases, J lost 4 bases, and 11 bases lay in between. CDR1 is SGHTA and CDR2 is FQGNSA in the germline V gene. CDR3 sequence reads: CASSTGRAYGYTF. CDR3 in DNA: TGTGCCAGCAGCACCGGAAGGGCCTATGGCTACACCTTC.

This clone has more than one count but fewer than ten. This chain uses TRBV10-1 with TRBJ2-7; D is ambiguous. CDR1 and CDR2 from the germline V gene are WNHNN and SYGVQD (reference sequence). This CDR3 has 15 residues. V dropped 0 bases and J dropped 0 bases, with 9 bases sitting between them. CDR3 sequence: CASSESDGDSYEQYF. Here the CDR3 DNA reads TGCGCCAGCAGTGAGTCCGACGGTGACTCCTACGAGCAGTACTTC.

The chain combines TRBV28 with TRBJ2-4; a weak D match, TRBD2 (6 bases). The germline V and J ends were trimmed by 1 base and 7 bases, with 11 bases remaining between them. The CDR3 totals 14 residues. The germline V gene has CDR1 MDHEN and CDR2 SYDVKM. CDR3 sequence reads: CASSLFGSWNIQYF. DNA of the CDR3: TGTGCCAGCAGTTTATTCGGGAGTTGGAACATTCAGTACTTC.

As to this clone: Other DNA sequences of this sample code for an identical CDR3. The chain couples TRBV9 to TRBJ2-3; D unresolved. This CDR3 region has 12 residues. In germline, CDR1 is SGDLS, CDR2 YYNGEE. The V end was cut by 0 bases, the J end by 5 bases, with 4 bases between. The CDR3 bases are TGTGCCAGCAGCGTAGTGGGAGATACGCAGTATTTT. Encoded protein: CASSVVGDTQYF.

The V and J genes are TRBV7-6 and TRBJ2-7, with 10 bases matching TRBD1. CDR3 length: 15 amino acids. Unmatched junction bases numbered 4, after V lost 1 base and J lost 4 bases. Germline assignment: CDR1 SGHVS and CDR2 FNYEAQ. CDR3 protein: CASSLVTGGEYEQYF. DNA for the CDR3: TGTGCCAGCAGCTTAGTGACAGGGGGCGAATACGAGCAGTACTTC.

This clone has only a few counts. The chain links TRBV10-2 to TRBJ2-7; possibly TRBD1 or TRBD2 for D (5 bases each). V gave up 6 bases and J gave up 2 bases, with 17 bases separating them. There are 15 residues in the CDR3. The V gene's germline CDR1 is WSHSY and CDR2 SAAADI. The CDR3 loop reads CASSLTGTVTYEQYF. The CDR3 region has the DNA TGCGCCAGCAGCCTGACTGGGACGGTTACCTACGAGCAGTACTTC.

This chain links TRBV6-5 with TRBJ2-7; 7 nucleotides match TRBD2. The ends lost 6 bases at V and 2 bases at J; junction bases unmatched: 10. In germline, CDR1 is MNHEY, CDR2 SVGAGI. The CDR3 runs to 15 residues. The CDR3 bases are TGTGCCAGCAGCGACCCCGCTAGCGGAACCTACGAGCAGTACTTC. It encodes CASSDPASGTYEQYF.

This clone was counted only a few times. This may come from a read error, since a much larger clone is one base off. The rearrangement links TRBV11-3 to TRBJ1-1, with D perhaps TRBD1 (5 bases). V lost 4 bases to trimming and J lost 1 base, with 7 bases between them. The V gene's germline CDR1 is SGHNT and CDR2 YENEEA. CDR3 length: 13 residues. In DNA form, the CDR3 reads TGTGCCAGCAGCTCCCAGGGGAACACTGAAGCTTTCTTT. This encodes CASSSQGNTEAFF.

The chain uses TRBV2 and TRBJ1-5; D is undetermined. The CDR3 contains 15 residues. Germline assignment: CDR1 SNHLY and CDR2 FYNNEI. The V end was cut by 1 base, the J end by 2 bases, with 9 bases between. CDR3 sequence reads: CASSEELGGNQPQHF. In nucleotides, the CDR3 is TGTGCCAGCAGTGAAGAACTGGGTGGCAATCAGCCCCAGCATTTT.

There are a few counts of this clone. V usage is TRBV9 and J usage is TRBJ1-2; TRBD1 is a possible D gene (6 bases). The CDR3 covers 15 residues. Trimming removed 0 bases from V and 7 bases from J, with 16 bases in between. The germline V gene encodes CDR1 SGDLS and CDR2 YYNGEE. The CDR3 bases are TGTGCCAGCAGCGTAGCTTTGACAGGTAGTGGTGGCTACACCTTC. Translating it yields CASSVALTGSGGYTF.

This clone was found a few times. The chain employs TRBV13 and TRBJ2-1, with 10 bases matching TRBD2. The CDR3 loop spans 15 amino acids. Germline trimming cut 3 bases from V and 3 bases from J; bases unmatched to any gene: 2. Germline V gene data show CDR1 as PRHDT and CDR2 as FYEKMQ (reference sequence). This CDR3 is CASSFSGGFYNEQFF. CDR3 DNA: TGTGCCAGCAGCTTTAGCGGGGGGTTCTACAATGAGCAGTTCTTC.

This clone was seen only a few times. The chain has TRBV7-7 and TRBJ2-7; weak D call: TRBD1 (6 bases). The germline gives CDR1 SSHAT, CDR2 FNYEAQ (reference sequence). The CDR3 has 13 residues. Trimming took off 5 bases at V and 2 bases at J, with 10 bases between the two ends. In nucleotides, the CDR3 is TGTGCCAGCAGCGCAGGGGAAACCTACGAGCAGTACTTC. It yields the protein CASSAGETYEQYF.